This is a list of T cell receptor beta chains from one sample in a study of blood T cell repertoires in COVID-19. Libraries were prepared by immunoSEQ multiplex PCR; TCRdb keeps only in-frame clonotypes and omits some of them. This sample has some 290,000 clones; 90% occur once, and the top ten carry around 0.96%. Sequenced sample: peripheral blood. These TCRs come from a woman in her thirties or forties with COVID-19, enrolled during active disease. Both conserved end residues are part of each CDR3.

j_call	v_call	cdr3_aa
TRBJ2-3	TRBV19	CASSIGWATLTTTDTQYF
TRBJ1-2	TRBV6-2/TRBV6-3	CASSYDRISRGYTF
TRBJ1-4	TRBV27	CASSRGGEKLFF
TRBJ1-5	TRBV4-3	CASSQDQGQPQHF
TRBJ1-2	TRBV21-1	CASSKYGTPREWGYTF
TRBJ1-1	TRBV4-3	CASSQQGATEAFF
TRBJ1-5	TRBV11-3	CASSPTPTAWKPQHF
TRBJ1-5	TRBV7-2	CASSLQGGQPQHF
TRBJ1-6	TRBV2	CASSDRGSAYNSPLHF
TRBJ1-1	TRBV28	CASRSPGGVNTEAFF
TRBJ1-5	TRBV7-9	CASSSTGSNQPQHF
TRBJ1-6	TRBV5-1	CASSSLDRDREDSPLHF
TRBJ2-3	TRBV5-6	CASSLSRGLGTDTQYF
TRBJ2-7	TRBV7-9	CASSSIGQFSYEQYF
TRBJ1-2	TRBV28	CASSFADRVATF
TRBJ2-1	TRBV30	CACPQTTGGNEQFF
TRBJ1-1	TRBV19	CASSMGVDRGTNTEAFF
TRBJ2-5	TRBV5-4	CASSWQGGREETQYF
TRBJ2-1	TRBV11-3	CASSHLLAGRLDEQFF
TRBJ2-7	TRBV27	CASSIGLLQYF
TRBJ2-3	TRBV7-2	CASSLDLAGALTDTQYF
TRBJ2-5	TRBV4-3	CASSQDRPGGGMETQYF
TRBJ2-7	TRBV10-3	CAIGRGGYEQYF
TRBJ1-6	TRBV7-8	CASSLVSGGVSNSPLHF
TRBJ2-5	TRBV7-9	CASRFRDRAFAGEETQYF
TRBJ2-7	TRBV7-2	CASSLRGTNGDEQYF
TRBJ1-5	TRBV18	CASSLEGGAQPQHF
TRBJ2-5	TRBV5-1	CASSPGAGGQETQYF
TRBJ1-1	TRBV12-3/TRBV12-4	CASSRGTTEAFF
TRBJ2-5	TRBV11-2	CASSPRRRQETQYF
TRBJ2-7	TRBV24-1	CATQGDSYEQYF
TRBJ1-1	TRBV30	CAWSPTGRTEAFF
TRBJ1-1	TRBV28	CASSLPAEAFF
TRBJ1-1	TRBV15	CATSREQGVGAFF
TRBJ2-7	TRBV19	CASSVGGWDYEQYF
TRBJ2-7	TRBV14	CASSQQVYEQYF
TRBJ1-2	TRBV19	CASSPGTGDYGYTF
TRBJ1-1	TRBV9	CASSVAVGQITEAFF
TRBJ1-1	TRBV5-6	CASSRNRAEAFF
TRBJ1-2	TRBV7-2	CAEQGFAYGYTF
TRBJ1-5	TRBV27	CASSPQDREGDQPQHF
TRBJ2-1	TRBV13	CASSWPEGNEQFF
TRBJ2-7	TRBV7-8	CASSLARTVYDEQYF
TRBJ1-4	TRBV6-5	CASSYRDSATNEKLFF
TRBJ1-5	TRBV6-1	CASSEVAWRSSFNQPQHF
TRBJ2-3	TRBV9	CASSVGRGGRDTQYF
TRBJ2-4	TRBV21-1	CASSKKGQGSVKNIQYF